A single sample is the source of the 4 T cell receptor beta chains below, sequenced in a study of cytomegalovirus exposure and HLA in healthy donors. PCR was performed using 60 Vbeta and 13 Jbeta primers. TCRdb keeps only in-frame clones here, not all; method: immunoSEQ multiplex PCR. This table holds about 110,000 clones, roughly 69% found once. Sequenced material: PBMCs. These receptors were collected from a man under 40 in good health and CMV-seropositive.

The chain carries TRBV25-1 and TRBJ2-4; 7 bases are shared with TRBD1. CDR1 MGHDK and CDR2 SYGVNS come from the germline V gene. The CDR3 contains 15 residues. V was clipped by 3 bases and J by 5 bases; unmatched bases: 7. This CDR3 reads CASSDLGTDQNIQYF. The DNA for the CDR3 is TGTGCCAGCAGTGATCTTGGGACAGACCAAAACATTCAGTACTTC.

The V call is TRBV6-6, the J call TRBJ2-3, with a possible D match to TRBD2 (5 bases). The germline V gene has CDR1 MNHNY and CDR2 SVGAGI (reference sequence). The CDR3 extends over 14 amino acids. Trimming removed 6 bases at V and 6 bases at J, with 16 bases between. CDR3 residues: CASRTRIRGDTQYF. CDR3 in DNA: TGTGCCAGCAGGACCCGGATACGAGGGGATACGCAGTATTTT.

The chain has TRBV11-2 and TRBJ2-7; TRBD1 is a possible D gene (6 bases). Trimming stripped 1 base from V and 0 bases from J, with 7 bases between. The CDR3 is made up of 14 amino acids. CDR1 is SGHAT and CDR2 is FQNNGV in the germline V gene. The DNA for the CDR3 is TGTGCCAGCAGCTTAGGGGGGCACTCCTACGAGCAGTACTTC. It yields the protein CASSLGGHSYEQYF.

The CDR3 spells CASSATGNYGYTF. The CDR3 nucleotides are TGTGCCAGCAGTGCGACAGGAAACTATGGCTACACCTTC. The V gene is TRBV6-6, the J gene TRBJ1-2; possible D gene TRBD1, 6 bases. Germline CDR1 and CDR2: MNHNY and SVGAGI (reference sequence). The germline V and J ends were trimmed by 5 bases and 2 bases, with 9 bases remaining between them. The CDR3 contains 13 residues.